Listed below are T cell receptor beta chains from one sample, sequenced in a study of blood T cell repertoires in COVID-19. Profiled with immunoSEQ multiplex PCR; TCRdb holds only in-frame clones, not every one. The sample lists around 250,000 clones, approximately 82% seen once, with around 2% in the top ten. Material for sequencing was peripheral blood. Receptor source: a woman aged 80 or over with acute or convalescent COVID-19. CDR3s include the opening cysteine and the closing phenylalanine or tryptophan. D genes are given only for firm matches. Some rows have no size entry. The others give once, few or many, or a class for an expanded clone.

j_call: TRBJ2-7
cdr3_length: 17
d_call: TRBD2
v_call: TRBV5-1
clone_size: NA
cdr3_aa: CASSWGMTSGSSYEQYF
cdr3_nt: TGCGCCAGCAGCTGGGGAATGACTAGCGGGAGCTCCTACGAGCAGTACTTC

j_call: TRBJ2-7
cdr3_length: 16
d_call: NA
v_call: TRBV28
clone_size: NA
cdr3_aa: CASSLSPGAGTHEQYF
cdr3_nt: TGTGCCAGCAGTTTATCTCCAGGGGCAGGGACCCACGAGCAGTACTTC

j_call: TRBJ1-6
cdr3_length: 21
d_call: NA
v_call: TRBV6-1
clone_size: NA
cdr3_aa: CASSEARSNAGFGSYNSPLHF
cdr3_nt: TGTGCCAGCAGTGAAGCGCGGTCAAACGCTGGCTTCGGCTCCTATAATTCACCCCTCCACTTT

j_call: TRBJ1-1
cdr3_length: 15
d_call: NA
v_call: TRBV11-2
clone_size: NA
cdr3_aa: CASSSRLGGGTEAFF
cdr3_nt: TGTGCCAGCAGCTCCCGTTTGGGGGGAGGAACTGAAGCTTTCTTT

j_call: TRBJ2-7
cdr3_length: 13
d_call: NA
v_call: TRBV28
clone_size: NA
cdr3_aa: CASSFQGKYEQYF
cdr3_nt: TGTGCCAGCAGTTTTCAGGGAAAGTACGAGCAGTACTTC

j_call: TRBJ1-4
cdr3_length: 15
d_call: NA
v_call: TRBV19
clone_size: NA
cdr3_aa: CASSITPRLNEKLFF
cdr3_nt: TGTGCCAGTAGTATCACTCCCAGGCTTAATGAAAAACTGTTTTTT

j_call: TRBJ1-3
cdr3_length: 14
d_call: NA
v_call: TRBV2
clone_size: few
cdr3_aa: CASRLDMAGNTIYF
cdr3_nt: TGTGCCAGCAGGCTTGACATGGCTGGAAACACCATATATTTT

j_call: TRBJ1-1
cdr3_length: 15
d_call: NA
v_call: TRBV9
clone_size: NA
cdr3_aa: CASSAPGGIGTEAFF
cdr3_nt: TGTGCCAGCAGCGCCCCGGGGGGGATTGGCACTGAAGCTTTCTTT

j_call: TRBJ1-5
cdr3_length: 13
d_call: NA
v_call: TRBV3-1/TRBV3-2
clone_size: NA
cdr3_aa: CASSQDRGSPQHF
cdr3_nt: TGTGCCAGCAGCCAAGATCGGGGGTCGCCCCAGCATTTT

j_call: TRBJ1-3
cdr3_length: 14
d_call: NA
v_call: TRBV19
clone_size: NA
cdr3_aa: CASSLRGTGNTIYF
cdr3_nt: TGTGCCAGTAGCCTGCGGGGGACTGGAAACACCATATATTTT